The clone carrying this TCR beta chain was picked up many times. The antigen remains unidentified. This sample was included in a study of post-analysis software for immune sequencing data. Study-wide results and caveats: The study found significantly lower normalized Chao1 diversity in multiple sclerosis patients than in controls.

Unique molecular identifiers were built into the TCR beta cDNA libraries. Each sample of about 0.9 to 10 million input T cells yielded roughly 0.5 million cDNA molecules, so each molecule approximated one T cell. Each CDR3 protein is one row after TCRdb ran MiXCR on the PCR reads. The table records approximately 570,000 distinct CDR3 sequences, 44% of them present only once. The TCR originated in a girl aged 10 to 17 with multiple sclerosis. Sequencing was done on a sample of blood.

This CDR3 reads CASSRTGGGETQYF. The CDR3 coding sequence is TGTGCCAGCAGCCGGACAGGGGGAGGAGAGACCCAGTACTTC. The J gene is TRBJ2-5, the V gene TRBV5-5; the match to TRBD1 covers 10 bases. The CDR3 sequence is 14 residues long. Trimming removed 4 bases from V and 4 bases from J; junction bases left unmatched: 4. Germline V gene lookup returns CDR1 SGHKS and CDR2 YYEKEE (reference sequence).